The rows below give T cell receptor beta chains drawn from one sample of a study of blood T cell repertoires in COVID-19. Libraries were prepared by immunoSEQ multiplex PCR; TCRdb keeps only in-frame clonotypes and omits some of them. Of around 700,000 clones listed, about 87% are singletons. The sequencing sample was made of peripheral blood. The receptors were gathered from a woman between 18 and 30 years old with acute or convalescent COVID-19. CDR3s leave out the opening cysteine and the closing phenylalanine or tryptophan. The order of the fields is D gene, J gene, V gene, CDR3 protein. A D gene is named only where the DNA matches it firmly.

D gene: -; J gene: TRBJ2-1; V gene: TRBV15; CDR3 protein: ATSRDGGILNNEQF
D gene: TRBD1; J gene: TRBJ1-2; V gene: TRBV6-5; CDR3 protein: ASIRTGGYGYT
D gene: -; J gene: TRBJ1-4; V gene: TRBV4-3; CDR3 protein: ASSQDRVSATNEKLF
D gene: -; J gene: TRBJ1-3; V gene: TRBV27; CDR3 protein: ASSLQGGGNTIY
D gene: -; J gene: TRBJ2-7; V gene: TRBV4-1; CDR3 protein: ASSHPGEAYEQY
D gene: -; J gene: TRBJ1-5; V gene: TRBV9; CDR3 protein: ASSVSGNQPQH
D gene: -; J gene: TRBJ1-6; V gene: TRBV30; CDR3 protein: AWSGDGSSYNSPLH
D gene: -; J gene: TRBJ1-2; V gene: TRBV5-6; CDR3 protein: ASSWGGQGKYGYT
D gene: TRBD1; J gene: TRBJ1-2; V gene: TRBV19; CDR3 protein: ASRRTGGSGYT
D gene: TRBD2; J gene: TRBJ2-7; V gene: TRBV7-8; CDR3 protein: ASSHWARTSGGAYEQY
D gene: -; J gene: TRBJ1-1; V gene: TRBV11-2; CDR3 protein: ASSLDWGDTEAF
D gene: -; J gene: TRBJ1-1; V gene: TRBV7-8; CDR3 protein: ASLGGAEAF
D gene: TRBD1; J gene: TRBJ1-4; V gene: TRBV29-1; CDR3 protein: SVVQGAEEKLF
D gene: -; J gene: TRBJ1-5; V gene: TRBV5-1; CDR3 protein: ASSGRAGEAQH
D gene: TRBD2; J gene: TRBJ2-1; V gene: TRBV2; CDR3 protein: ASSEGGRTSSYNEQF
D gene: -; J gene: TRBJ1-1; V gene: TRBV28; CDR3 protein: ASSFGGINTEAF
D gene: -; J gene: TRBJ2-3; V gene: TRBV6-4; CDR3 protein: ASSPGTKTSSTDTQY
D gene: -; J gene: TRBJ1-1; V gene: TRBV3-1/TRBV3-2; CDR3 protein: ASSQEFGGTEAF
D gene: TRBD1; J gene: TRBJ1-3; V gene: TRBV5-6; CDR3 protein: ASSLGTGRSGNTIY
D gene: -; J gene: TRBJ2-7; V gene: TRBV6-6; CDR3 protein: ASRLGVGASYEQY
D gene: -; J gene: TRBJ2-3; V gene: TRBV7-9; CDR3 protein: ASSPSAPDTQY
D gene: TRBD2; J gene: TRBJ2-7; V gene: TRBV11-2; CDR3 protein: ASSLELARIEQY
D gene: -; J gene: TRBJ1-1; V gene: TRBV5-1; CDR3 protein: ASSSPGFQGNTEAF
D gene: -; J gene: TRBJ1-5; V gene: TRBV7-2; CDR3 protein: ASSLGGAPNQPQH
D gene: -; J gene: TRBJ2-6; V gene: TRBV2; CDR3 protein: ASREGSSGANVLT
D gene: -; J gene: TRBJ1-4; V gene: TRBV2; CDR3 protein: ASVTQKGVNEKLF
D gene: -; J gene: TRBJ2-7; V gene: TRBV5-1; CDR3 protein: ASSLDTSYEQY
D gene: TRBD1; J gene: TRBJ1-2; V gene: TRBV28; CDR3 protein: ASSPPGTGYGYT
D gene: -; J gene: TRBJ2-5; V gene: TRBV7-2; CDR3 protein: ASSSTTGWETQY
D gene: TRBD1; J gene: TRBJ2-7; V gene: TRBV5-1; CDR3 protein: ASSTAGGYEQY
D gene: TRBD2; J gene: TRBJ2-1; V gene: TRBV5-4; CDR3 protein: ASSLTGGLSLGYEQF
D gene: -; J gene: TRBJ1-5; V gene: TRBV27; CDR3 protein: ASSLTGNSNQPQH
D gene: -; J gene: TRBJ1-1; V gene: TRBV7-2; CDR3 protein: ASSPEGLRPNTEAF
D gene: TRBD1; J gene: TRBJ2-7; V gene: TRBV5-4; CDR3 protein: ASSRGQGKSSYEQY
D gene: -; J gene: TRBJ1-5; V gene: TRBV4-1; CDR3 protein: ASSPGVYQPQH
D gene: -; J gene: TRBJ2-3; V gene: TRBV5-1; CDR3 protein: ASSLPGGGGDTQY
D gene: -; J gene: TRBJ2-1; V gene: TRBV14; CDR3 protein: ASSSLYGGNEQF
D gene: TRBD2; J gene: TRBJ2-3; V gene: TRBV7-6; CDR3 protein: ASSLARRLAGGPWDTQY
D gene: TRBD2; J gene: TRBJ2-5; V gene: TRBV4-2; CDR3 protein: ASSQPLGPGLLQETQY
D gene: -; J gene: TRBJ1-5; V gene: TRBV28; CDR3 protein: ASRGAVHNQPQH
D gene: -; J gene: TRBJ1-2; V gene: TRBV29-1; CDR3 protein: SVEGWRGAEGYT
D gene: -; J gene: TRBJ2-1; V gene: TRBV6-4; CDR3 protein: ASSALRGAGQF
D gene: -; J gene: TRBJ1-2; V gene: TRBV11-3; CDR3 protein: ASSLDYCGLEALYGYT
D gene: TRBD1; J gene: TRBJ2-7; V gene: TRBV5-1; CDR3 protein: ASREGDRVSYEQY
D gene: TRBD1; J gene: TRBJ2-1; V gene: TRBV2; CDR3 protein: ASKTGSSYNEQF
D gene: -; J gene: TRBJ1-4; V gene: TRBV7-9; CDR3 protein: AASSGQNEKLF
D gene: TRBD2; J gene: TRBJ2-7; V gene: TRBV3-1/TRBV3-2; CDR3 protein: ASSLLSGAQTYEQY
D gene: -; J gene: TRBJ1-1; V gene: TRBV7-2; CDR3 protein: ASSLVGRNTEAF
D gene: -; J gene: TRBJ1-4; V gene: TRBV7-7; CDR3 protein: ASSQHTPSDTQLDEKLF
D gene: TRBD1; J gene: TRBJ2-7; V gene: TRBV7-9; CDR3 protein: ASSHLGQNSYEQY